Below, one TCR beta chain is given with its context. The CDR3 totals 15 residues. J gave up 6 bases and V 3 bases, and 3 bases lay outside the gene matches. Looked up from germline, CDR1 is KGHSH and CDR2 is LQKENI. Profiling relied on immunoSEQ multiplex PCR, and the TCRdb table lists in-frame clones only, not all of them. The sample lists roughly 400,000 clones; 80% to 90% were seen once. This sample is drawn from a study of blood T cell repertoires in COVID-19. In the study overall: T cells, B-cell-depleted T cells, or PBMCs provided the cDNA or gDNA that served as material.

Participants reported their clinical history, and cohort assignment relied on those reports. J is TRBJ1-4 and V is TRBV18, with TRBD1 identical over 11 bases. Sequences were obtained from PBMCs or T cells enriched from blood (not recorded which). This TCR came from a woman between 45 and 60 years old who had recovered from COVID-19. The CDR3 protein is CASSPPGQGDEKLFF. The CDR3 DNA follows: TGTGCCAGCTCACCTCCGGGACAGGGGGATGAAAAACTGTTTTTT.